This is a list of T cell receptor beta chains from one sample in a study of T cell responses to AZD1222 COVID-19 vaccine. Only in-frame clones appear in the TCRdb table, and some are missing; sequencing was by immunoSEQ multiplex PCR. The sample has around 33,000 clones, roughly 92% seen once; the top ten hold 45% to 55%. The sample was peripheral blood, taken on day 0 of AZD1222 vaccination. Receptors originate from an adult in good health. Each CDR3 is given with its conserved first and last residue. D genes are given only for firm matches. Where a row states a size, it is once, few, many or the class of an expanded clone; other rows omit it.

cdr3_aa,cdr3_nt,j_call,clone_size,d_call,v_call
CAISSGTGAGNTIYF,TGTGCCATCTCCTCCGGGACAGGGGCTGGAAACACCATATATTTT,TRBJ1-3,-,TRBD1,TRBV10-3
CASSFRGPRDTIYF,TGTGCCAGCAGCTTTAGGGGGCCGCGAGACACCATATATTTT,TRBJ1-3,-,TRBD1,TRBV5-8
CASSTGRPPWEQYF,TGTGCCAGCAGCACGGGACGGCCTCCGTGGGAGCAGTACTTC,TRBJ2-7,-,-,TRBV27
CASSLPLAGGHGELFF,TGTGCCAGCAGCCTGCCCCTAGCGGGGGGGCACGGGGAGCTGTTTTTT,TRBJ2-2,-,TRBD2,TRBV27
CATSDLTSGGFYEQYF,TGTGCCACCAGTGATTTAACTAGCGGGGGGTTCTACGAGCAGTACTTC,TRBJ2-7,few,TRBD2,TRBV24-1
CASSLGGGNQPQHF,TGTGCCAGCAGCTTAGGGGGCGGGAATCAGCCCCAGCATTTT,TRBJ1-5,-,-,TRBV7-2
CASRFGVIETQYF,TGTGCCAGCAGGTTTGGGGTCATCGAGACCCAGTACTTC,TRBJ2-5,-,-,TRBV12-3/TRBV12-4
CASSQETGLAGLSSYNEQFF,TGTGCCAGCAGCCAAGAGACGGGACTAGCGGGGCTCAGCTCCTACAATGAGCAGTTCTTC,TRBJ2-1,-,TRBD2,TRBV3-1/TRBV3-2
CAWSEGDVNEKLFF,TGTGCCTGGAGTGAGGGGGACGTTAATGAAAAACTGTTTTTT,TRBJ1-4,-,-,TRBV30
CASSDLAGAGDTQYF,TGTGCCAGCAGTGACCTAGCGGGGGCGGGGGATACGCAGTATTTT,TRBJ2-3,-,TRBD2,TRBV6-1
CASSKVGVGNYGYTF,-,TRBJ1-2,-,-,TRBV21-1
CASSGRDRRNTIYF,TGTGCCAGTAGTGGTCGGGACCGGAGAAACACCATATATTTT,TRBJ1-3,-,-,TRBV19
CASSVTSYEQYF,TGCGCCAGCAGTGTAACCAGCTACGAGCAGTACTTC,TRBJ2-7,-,-,TRBV10-2
CASSPGTGDRNQPQHF,TGTGCCAGCAGCCCCGGGACAGGGGACCGCAATCAGCCCCAGCATTTT,TRBJ1-5,-,TRBD1,TRBV7-9
CASQLGPPWNEQFF,TGTGCCAGCCAGTTGGGACCACCTTGGAATGAGCAGTTCTTC,TRBJ2-1,-,-,TRBV25-1
CASSLPAGDGYTF,TGTGCCAGCAGCCTACCCGCGGGTGACGGCTACACCTTC,TRBJ1-2,-,-,TRBV3-1/TRBV3-2
CASSLPIDRGSYNEQFF,TGTGCCAGCAGCTTACCAATCGACAGGGGGTCCTACAATGAGCAGTTCTTC,TRBJ2-1,once,TRBD1,TRBV5-8
CASSSSSSGELFF,TGTGCCAGCAGCTCCTCTAGTTCCGGGGAGCTGTTTTTT,TRBJ2-2,-,-,TRBV12-3/TRBV12-4
CATDDPGNYGYTF,TGTGCCACCGATGATCCGGGGAACTATGGCTACACCTTC,TRBJ1-2,-,-,TRBV25-1
CASSPTGVHEQYF,TGCGCCAGCAGCCCCACAGGGGTCCACGAGCAGTACTTC,TRBJ2-7,few,TRBD1,TRBV5-1
CASSEALRGRGRNF,TGTGCCAGCAGTGAAGCGCTTAGGGGGAGGGGTCGGAACTTC,TRBJ2-7,-,-,TRBV6-1
CASSERGRSGANVLTF,TGTGCCAGCAGTGAAAGGGGGAGGTCTGGGGCCAACGTCCTGACTTTC,TRBJ2-6,-,-,TRBV6-1
CASSQEARYGYTF,TGCGCCAGCAGCCAAGAGGCGCGGTATGGCTACACCTTC,TRBJ1-2,-,-,TRBV4-3
CASSLSFTSGVSSYNEQFF,TGTGCCAGCAGTTTATCGTTCACTAGCGGGGTGAGCTCCTACAATGAGCAGTTCTTC,TRBJ2-1,-,TRBD2,TRBV27
CASSHDRLGNNGYTF,TGTGCCAGCAGTCATGACAGGTTGGGAAATAATGGCTACACCTTC,TRBJ1-2,-,-,TRBV7-9
CASSLEASGSYEQYF,TGCGCCAGCAGCTTGGAGGCTAGCGGCAGCTACGAGCAGTACTTC,TRBJ2-7,-,TRBD2,TRBV5-1
CASSVGPRTGELFF,TGTGCCAGCAGCGTGGGGCCGCGCACCGGGGAGCTGTTTTTT,TRBJ2-2,-,-,TRBV7-2
CASSIDLTGGSSELFF,TGTGCCAGTAGTATAGATCTTACAGGGGGGAGTTCGGAGCTGTTTTTT,TRBJ2-2,-,TRBD1,TRBV19
CASSSLGASNTGELFF,TGCGCCAGCAGCTCCTTGGGGGCCTCGAACACCGGGGAGCTGTTTTTT,TRBJ2-2,-,-,TRBV5-1
CASSPGQRNYEQYF,TGCGCCAGCAGTCCGGGACAAAGGAACTACGAGCAGTACTTC,TRBJ2-7,-,-,TRBV10-1
CATRYREEGTEAFF,TGCGCCACCCGCTACAGGGAAGAGGGCACTGAAGCTTTCTTT,TRBJ1-1,-,-,TRBV5-1
CASSLKGGVIQYF,TGTGCCAGCAGTTTAAAAGGGGGCGTCATTCAGTACTTC,TRBJ2-4,-,TRBD1,TRBV12-3/TRBV12-4
CASSEAGLGVGTEAFF,TGTGCCAGCAGTGAAGCGGGCTTGGGCGTGGGCACTGAAGCTTTCTTT,TRBJ1-1,-,-,TRBV2
CASSGTANTEAFF,TGCGCCAGCAGTGGGACGGCGAACACTGAAGCTTTCTTT,TRBJ1-1,-,-,TRBV10-2
CAWSVGQGYEQYF,TGTGCCTGGAGTGTTGGACAGGGGTACGAGCAGTACTTC,TRBJ2-7,-,TRBD1,TRBV30
CASSYYGADTQYF,TGTGCCAGCAGTTACTACGGGGCCGATACGCAGTATTTT,TRBJ2-3,-,-,TRBV6-2/TRBV6-3
CASSIGRGSDTQYF,TGTGCCAGTAGTATCGGTCGCGGGTCAGATACGCAGTATTTT,TRBJ2-3,-,-,TRBV19
CASSLPGQGAYEQYF,TGTGCCAGCAGCTTACCGGGACAGGGGGCTTACGAGCAGTACTTC,TRBJ2-7,-,TRBD1,TRBV7-2
CASSPSAGGTYNEQFF,TGTGCCAGCAGCCCTTCAGCGGGGGGGACCTACAATGAGCAGTTCTTC,TRBJ2-1,-,TRBD2,TRBV4-2
CASSNQDRTNTEAFF,TGTGCCAGCAGCAATCAGGACCGCACGAACACTGAAGCTTTCTTT,TRBJ1-1,-,-,TRBV7-6
CASSQDHRQYRNGYTF,TGTGCCAGCAGCCAAGATCATCGGCAGTACCGGAATGGCTACACCTTC,TRBJ1-2,-,-,TRBV4-2
CASSLFSYQPQHF,TGTGCCAGCAGCTTATTTTCGTATCAGCCCCAGCATTTT,TRBJ1-5,-,-,TRBV7-2